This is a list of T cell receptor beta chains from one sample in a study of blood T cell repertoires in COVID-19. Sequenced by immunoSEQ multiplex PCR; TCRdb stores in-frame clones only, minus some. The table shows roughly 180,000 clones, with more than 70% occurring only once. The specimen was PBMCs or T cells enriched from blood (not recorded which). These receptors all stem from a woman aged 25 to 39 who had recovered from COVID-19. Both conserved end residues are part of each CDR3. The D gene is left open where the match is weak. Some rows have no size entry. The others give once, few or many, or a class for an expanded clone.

CDR3 protein: CASSEVLEGYTF
CDR3 DNA: TGTGCCAGCAGTGAAGTCCTGGAGGGCTACACCTTC
V gene: TRBV6-1
J gene: TRBJ1-2
clone size: .
D gene: .

CDR3 protein: CASSPPRLAGVGGNEQFF
CDR3 DNA: TGTGCCAGCAGCCCGCCTAGACTAGCGGGAGTTGGAGGGAATGAGCAGTTCTTC
V gene: TRBV5-4
J gene: TRBJ2-1
clone size: .
D gene: TRBD2

CDR3 protein: CASSLNGANTGELFF
CDR3 DNA: TGCGCCAGCAGCTTGAACGGGGCGAACACCGGGGAGCTGTTTTTT
V gene: TRBV5-1
J gene: TRBJ2-2
clone size: once
D gene: .

CDR3 protein: CASSLVGGDRISADTQYF
CDR3 DNA: TGTGCCAGCAGCTTAGTTGGTGGGGACAGGATCTCCGCAGATACGCAGTATTTT
V gene: TRBV7-6
J gene: TRBJ2-3
clone size: .
D gene: TRBD1

CDR3 protein: CASSLAGTGGNSPLHF
CDR3 DNA: TGTGCCAGCAGCTTAGCCGGGACAGGGGGCAATTCACCCCTCCACTTT
V gene: TRBV7-2
J gene: TRBJ1-6
clone size: .
D gene: TRBD1

CDR3 protein: CASSLYRLLYDLQGQFF
CDR3 DNA: TGTGCCAGCAGCTTGTATCGACTACTTTATGACCTACAAGGGCAGTTCTTC
V gene: TRBV7-8
J gene: TRBJ2-1
clone size: .
D gene: .

CDR3 protein: CASSLGLAGYNEQFF
CDR3 DNA: TGTGCCAGCAGCTTGGGACTAGCGGGGTACAATGAGCAGTTCTTC
V gene: TRBV5-4
J gene: TRBJ2-1
clone size: .
D gene: TRBD2

CDR3 protein: CASSPGGASGRAMQPFF
CDR3 DNA: TGTGCCAGCAGTCCCGGAGGGGCTAGCGGGAGGGCCATGCAACCGTTCTTC
V gene: TRBV28
J gene: TRBJ2-1
clone size: many
D gene: TRBD2

CDR3 protein: CASSHSTGVNTEAFF
CDR3 DNA: TGCGCCAGCAGCCATTCGACAGGAGTGAACACTGAAGCTTTCTTT
V gene: TRBV5-1
J gene: TRBJ1-1
clone size: .
D gene: .

CDR3 protein: CATSRGEDRGYTF
CDR3 DNA: TGTGCCACCAGCAGAGGGGAGGACAGGGGATACACCTTC
V gene: TRBV15
J gene: TRBJ1-2
clone size: .
D gene: TRBD1

CDR3 protein: CASSSTGSSYEQYF
CDR3 DNA: TGTGCCAGCAGCTCCACAGGGAGCTCCTACGAGCAGTACTTC
V gene: TRBV11-2
J gene: TRBJ2-7
clone size: .
D gene: .

CDR3 protein: CASSLFESTEAFF
CDR3 DNA: TGTGCCAGCAGTTTATTTGAGTCCACTGAAGCTTTCTTT
V gene: TRBV28
J gene: TRBJ1-1
clone size: .
D gene: .

CDR3 protein: CSVVGLEPISSGNTIYF
CDR3 DNA: TGCAGCGTTGTAGGTTTGGAGCCGATAAGCTCTGGAAACACCATATATTTT
V gene: TRBV29-1
J gene: TRBJ1-3
clone size: .
D gene: .

CDR3 protein: CASSFSRGFFGYTF
CDR3 DNA: TGTGCCAGCAGCTTCAGCAGGGGCTTCTTCGGCTACACCTTC
V gene: TRBV11-2
J gene: TRBJ1-2
clone size: .
D gene: .

CDR3 protein: CASSQTSGSNWQYF
CDR3 DNA: TGTGCCAGCAGCCAGACTAGCGGGAGTAATTGGCAGTACTTC
V gene: TRBV3-1/TRBV3-2
J gene: TRBJ2-7
clone size: .
D gene: TRBD2

CDR3 protein: CASSLGGQGRNTIYF
CDR3 DNA: TGCGCCAGCAGCTTAGGGGGACAGGGAAGAAACACCATATATTTT
V gene: TRBV5-1
J gene: TRBJ1-3
clone size: .
D gene: TRBD1

CDR3 protein: CASSKGLAVYNEQFF
CDR3 DNA: TGTGCCAGCAGCAAGGGACTAGCGGTCTACAATGAGCAGTTCTTC
V gene: TRBV27
J gene: TRBJ2-1
clone size: once
D gene: TRBD2

CDR3 protein: CSVVTGTLNTGELFF
CDR3 DNA: TGCAGCGTTGTAACCGGGACACTGAACACCGGGGAGCTGTTTTTT
V gene: TRBV29-1
J gene: TRBJ2-2
clone size: .
D gene: .

CDR3 protein: CASSDPGVKSSYNEQFF
CDR3 DNA: TGTGCCAGCAGTGACCCAGGGGTCAAAAGCTCCTACAATGAGCAGTTCTTC
V gene: TRBV2
J gene: TRBJ2-1
clone size: .
D gene: .

CDR3 protein: CATSDPSGSLSGANVLTF
CDR3 DNA: TGTGCCACCAGTGACCCTAGCGGGAGTTTATCTGGGGCCAACGTCCTGACTTTC
V gene: TRBV24-1
J gene: TRBJ2-6
clone size: .
D gene: TRBD2

CDR3 protein: CAISESGEGYTF
CDR3 DNA: TGTGCCATCAGTGAGTCGGGAGAGGGCTACACCTTC
V gene: TRBV10-3
J gene: TRBJ1-2
clone size: .
D gene: .

CDR3 protein: CASSSGRTEVAGFKNEQFF
CDR3 DNA: TGTGCCAGTAGTAGTGGCAGAACTGAGGTAGCCGGATTTAAGAATGAGCAGTTCTTC
V gene: TRBV19
J gene: TRBJ2-1
clone size: .
D gene: .

CDR3 protein: CASSPGTPYSNQPQHF
CDR3 DNA: TGTGCCAGCAGTCCAGGGACACCCTATAGCAATCAGCCCCAGCATTTT
V gene: TRBV27
J gene: TRBJ1-5
clone size: .
D gene: .

CDR3 protein: CASSSGLAGIHEQYF
CDR3 DNA: TGTGCCAGCAGCTCCGGACTAGCGGGTATCCACGAGCAGTACTTC
V gene: TRBV7-9
J gene: TRBJ2-7
clone size: .
D gene: TRBD2

CDR3 protein: CASSSGGGYTF
CDR3 DNA: TGTGCCAGCAGTTCCGGCGGTGGCTACACCTTC
V gene: TRBV12-3/TRBV12-4
J gene: TRBJ1-2
clone size: once
D gene: .

CDR3 protein: CASRLAGGAYNEQFF
CDR3 DNA: TGTGCCAGCAGACTAGCGGGAGGGGCCTACAATGAGCAGTTCTTC
V gene: TRBV6-5
J gene: TRBJ2-1
clone size: .
D gene: TRBD2

CDR3 protein: CASSKSGEQYF
CDR3 DNA: TGTGCCAGCAGTAAGAGCGGGGAGCAGTACTTC
V gene: TRBV12-3/TRBV12-4
J gene: TRBJ2-7
clone size: .
D gene: .

CDR3 protein: CASSRGESWDEQFF
CDR3 DNA: TGTGCCAGTAGTAGGGGGGAGTCCTGGGATGAGCAGTTCTTC
V gene: TRBV19
J gene: TRBJ2-1
clone size: .
D gene: .

CDR3 protein: CASKFGGENTGELFF
CDR3 DNA: TGTGCCAGTAAATTTGGGGGCGAGAACACCGGGGAGCTGTTTTTT
V gene: TRBV19
J gene: TRBJ2-2
clone size: few
D gene: .

CDR3 protein: CATSAPFSGKETQYF
CDR3 DNA: TGTGCCACCAGTGCCCCCTTTAGCGGGAAGGAGACCCAGTACTTC
V gene: TRBV24-1
J gene: TRBJ2-5
clone size: once
D gene: TRBD2

CDR3 protein: CASREQGAGTGELFF
CDR3 DNA: TGTGCCAGCAGGGAACAGGGGGCAGGCACCGGGGAGCTGTTTTTT
V gene: TRBV2
J gene: TRBJ2-2
clone size: .
D gene: TRBD1

CDR3 protein: CASSLLSRIYTEAFF
CDR3 DNA: TGTGCCAGCAGTTTATTGAGCCGCATTTACACTGAAGCTTTCTTT
V gene: TRBV28
J gene: TRBJ1-1
clone size: .
D gene: .

CDR3 protein: CASSQLAGLVGELFF
CDR3 DNA: TGTGCCAGCAGCCAACTAGCGGGATTAGTCGGGGAGCTGTTTTTT
V gene: TRBV14
J gene: TRBJ2-2
clone size: .
D gene: TRBD2